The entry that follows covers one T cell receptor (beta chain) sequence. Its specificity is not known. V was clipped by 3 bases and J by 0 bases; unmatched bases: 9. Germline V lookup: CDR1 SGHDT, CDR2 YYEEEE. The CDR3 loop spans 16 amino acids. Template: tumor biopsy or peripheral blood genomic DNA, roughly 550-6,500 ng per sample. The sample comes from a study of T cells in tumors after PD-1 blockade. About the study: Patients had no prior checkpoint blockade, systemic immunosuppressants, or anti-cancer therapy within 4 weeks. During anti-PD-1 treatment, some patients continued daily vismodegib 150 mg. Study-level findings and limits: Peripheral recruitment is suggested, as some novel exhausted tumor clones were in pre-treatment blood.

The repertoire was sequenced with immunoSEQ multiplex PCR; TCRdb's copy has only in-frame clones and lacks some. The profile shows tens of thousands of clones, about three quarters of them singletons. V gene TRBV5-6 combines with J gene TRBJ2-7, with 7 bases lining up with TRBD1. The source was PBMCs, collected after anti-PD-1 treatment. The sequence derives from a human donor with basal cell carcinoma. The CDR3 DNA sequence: TGTGCCAGCAGCTGGGGACGGACAGGAAGCTCCTACGAGCAGTACTTC. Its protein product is CASSWGRTGSSYEQYF.